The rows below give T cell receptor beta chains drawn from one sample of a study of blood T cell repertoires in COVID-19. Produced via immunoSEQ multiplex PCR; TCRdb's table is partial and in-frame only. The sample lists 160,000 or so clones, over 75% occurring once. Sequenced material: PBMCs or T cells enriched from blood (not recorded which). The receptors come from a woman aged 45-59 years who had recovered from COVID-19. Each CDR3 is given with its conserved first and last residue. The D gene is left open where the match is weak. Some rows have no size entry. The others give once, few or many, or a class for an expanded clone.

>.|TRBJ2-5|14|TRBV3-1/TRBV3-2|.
CASNRGQGGETQYF
TGTGCCAGCAACCGAGGGCAGGGAGGAGAGACCCAGTACTTC
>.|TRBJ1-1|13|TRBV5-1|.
CASSLFSDSEAFF
TGCGCCAGCAGCTTGTTTTCCGACAGCGAAGCTTTCTTT
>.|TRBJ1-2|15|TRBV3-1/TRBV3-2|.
CASSHLGSPPWGYTF
TGTGCCAGCAGCCATTTGGGGAGCCCTCCCTGGGGCTACACCTTC
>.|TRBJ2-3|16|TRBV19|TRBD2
CASTPIRGGRTDTQYF
TGTGCCAGTACCCCTATCCGGGGGGGCCGCACAGATACGCAGTATTTT
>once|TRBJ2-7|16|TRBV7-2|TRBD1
CASSLAGTGANYEQYF
TGTGCCAGCAGCTTAGCGGGGACAGGGGCGAATTACGAGCAGTACTTC
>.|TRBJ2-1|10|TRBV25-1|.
CASIGNEQFF
TGTGCCAGCATCGGGAATGAGCAGTTCTTC
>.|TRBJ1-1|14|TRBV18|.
CASSPIHANTEAFF
TGTGCCAGCTCCCCTATTCACGCGAACACTGAAGCTTTCTTT
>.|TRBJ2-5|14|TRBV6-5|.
CASRDQGTQETQYF
TGTGCCAGCAGAGATCAGGGTACCCAAGAGACCCAGTACTTC
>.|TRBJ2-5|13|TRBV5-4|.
CASSLDGGETQYF
TGTGCCAGCAGCTTGGACGGCGGAGAGACCCAGTACTTC
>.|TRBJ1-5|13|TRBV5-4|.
CASSQDIHQPQHF
TGTGCCAGCAGCCAAGACATACATCAGCCCCAGCATTTT
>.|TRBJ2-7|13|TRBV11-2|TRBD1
CASSADRAYEQYF
TGTGCCAGCAGCGCGGACAGGGCCTACGAGCAGTACTTC
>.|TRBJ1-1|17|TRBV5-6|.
CASSLGDRRLINTEAFF
TGTGCCAGCAGCTTGGGAGACAGGAGGTTGATAAACACTGAAGCTTTCTTT
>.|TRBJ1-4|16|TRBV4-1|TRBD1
CASSQAGTGAGEKLFF
TGCGCCAGCAGCCAAGCCGGGACAGGGGCCGGCGAAAAACTGTTTTTT
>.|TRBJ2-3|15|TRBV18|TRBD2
CASSPSGGASDTQYF
TGTGCCAGCTCACCTAGCGGGGGGGCCTCAGATACGCAGTATTTT
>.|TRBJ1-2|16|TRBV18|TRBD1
CASSPATGTVSYGYTF
TGTGCCAGCTCACCCGCGACAGGGACCGTTTCCTATGGCTACACCTTC
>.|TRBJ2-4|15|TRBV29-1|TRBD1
CSVTDRALAKNIQYF
TGCAGCGTAACAGACAGGGCACTAGCCAAAAACATTCAGTACTTC
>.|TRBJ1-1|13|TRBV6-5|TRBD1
CASSKTGVAEAFF
TGTGCCAGCAGTAAAACAGGGGTGGCTGAAGCTTTCTTT
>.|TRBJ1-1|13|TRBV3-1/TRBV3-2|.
CASSEGQYTEAFF
TGTGCCAGCAGCGAAGGACAGTACACTGAAGCTTTCTTT
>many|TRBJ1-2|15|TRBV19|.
CASSIPPGQLYGYTF
TGTGCCAGTAGTATCCCCCCTGGACAGCTCTATGGCTACACCTTC
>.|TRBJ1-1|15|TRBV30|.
CAWSMSPSPNTEAFF
TGTGCCTGGAGCATGTCACCAAGCCCGAACACTGAAGCTTTCTTT
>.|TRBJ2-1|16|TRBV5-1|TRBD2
CASSPYIAGGNNEQFF
TGCGCCAGCAGCCCCTATATAGCGGGGGGTAACAATGAGCAGTTCTTC
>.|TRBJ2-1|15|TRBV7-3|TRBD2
CASSLMRGGYNEQFF
TGTGCCAGCAGCTTAATGCGGGGGGGCTACAATGAGCAGTTCTTC
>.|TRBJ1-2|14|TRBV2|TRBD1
CASKLGGQGSGYTF
TGTGCCAGCAAGTTGGGGGGACAGGGATCGGGCTACACCTTC
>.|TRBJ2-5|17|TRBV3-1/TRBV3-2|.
CASSRTQLEPLQETQYF
TGTGCCAGCAGCCGAACCCAACTTGAACCCCTACAAGAGACCCAGTACTTC
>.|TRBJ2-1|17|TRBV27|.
CASTSLGGKVSYNEQFF
TGTGCCAGCACTTCGTTAGGAGGCAAAGTCTCCTACAATGAGCAGTTCTTC
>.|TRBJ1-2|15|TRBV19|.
CASSFTRGDPYGYTF
TGTGCCAGTAGTTTCACCCGCGGGGACCCCTATGGCTACACCTTC
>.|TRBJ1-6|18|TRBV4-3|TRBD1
CASSQDGTGSSYNSPLHF
TGCGCCAGCAGCCAAGATGGGACAGGGAGCTCCTATAATTCACCCCTCCACTTT
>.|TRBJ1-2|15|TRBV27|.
CASRTGTSINYGYTF
TGTGCCAGCAGAACCGGGACAAGTATAAACTATGGCTACACCTTC
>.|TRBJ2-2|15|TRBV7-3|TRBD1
CASRSGTGDTGELFF
TGTGCCAGCAGGTCCGGGACAGGGGACACCGGGGAGCTGTTTTTT
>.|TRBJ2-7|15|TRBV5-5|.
CASSQGLAGNYEQYF
TGTGCCAGCAGCCAAGGACTCGCCGGGAACTACGAGCAGTACTTC
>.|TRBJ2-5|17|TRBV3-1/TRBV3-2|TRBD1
CASSQDTQGDVLETQYF
TGTGCCAGCAGCCAAGATACCCAGGGGGATGTACTAGAGACCCAGTACTTC
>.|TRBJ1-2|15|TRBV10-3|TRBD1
CAIRPGQATNYGYTF
TGTGCCATCAGACCGGGACAGGCTACCAACTATGGCTACACCTTC
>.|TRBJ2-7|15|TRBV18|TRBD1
CASSPRQGSNYEQYF
TGTGCCAGCTCACCCCGACAGGGTAGTAACTACGAGCAGTACTTC
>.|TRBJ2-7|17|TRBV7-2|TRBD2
CASSLGGFWERDYEQYF
TGTGCCAGCAGCTTAGGGGGTTTCTGGGAGCGGGATTACGAGCAGTACTTC
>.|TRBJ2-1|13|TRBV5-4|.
CASSLSRPNEQFF
TGTGCCAGCAGCTTGTCCAGGCCTAATGAGCAGTTCTTC
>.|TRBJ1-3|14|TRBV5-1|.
CATREGGSGNTIYF
TGCGCCACCCGGGAGGGGGGCTCTGGAAACACCATATATTTT
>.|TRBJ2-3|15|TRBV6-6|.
CASSYPEAGTDTQYF
TGTGCCAGCAGTTACCCGGAAGCGGGCACAGATACGCAGTATTTT
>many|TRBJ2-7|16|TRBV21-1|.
CASSSRTAKPSYEQYF
TGTGCCAGCAGCTCCCGGACAGCCAAGCCATCCTACGAGCAGTACTTC
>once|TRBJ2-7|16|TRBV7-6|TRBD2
CASGSSSGGEAYEQYF
TGTGCCAGCGGGAGTAGCAGCGGGGGGGAAGCCTACGAGCAGTACTTC
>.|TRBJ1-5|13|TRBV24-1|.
CATSGAVNQPQHF
TGTGCCACCAGTGGGGCAGTTAATCAGCCCCAGCATTTT
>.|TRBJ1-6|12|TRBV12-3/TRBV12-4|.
CASSLARAILHF
TGTGCCAGCAGTTTGGCCAGGGCAATCCTCCACTTT
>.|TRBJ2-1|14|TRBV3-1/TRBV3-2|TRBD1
CASSPQPGQGEQFF
TGTGCCAGCAGCCCACAACCGGGACAGGGTGAGCAGTTCTTC
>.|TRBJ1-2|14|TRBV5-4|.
CASSPPRQAYGYTF
TGTGCCAGCAGCCCGCCGAGACAAGCCTATGGCTACACCTTC
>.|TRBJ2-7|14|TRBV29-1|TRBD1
CSVTRHRDSYEQYF
TGCAGCGTCACGCGCCACAGGGACAGCTACGAGCAGTACTTC
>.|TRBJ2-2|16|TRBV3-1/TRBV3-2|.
CASSRGLGGNTGELFF
TGTGCCAGCAGCCGGGGACTAGGGGGCAACACCGGGGAGCTGTTTTTT
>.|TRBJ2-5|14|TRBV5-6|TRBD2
CASAGTIEQETQYF
TGTGCCAGTGCCGGGACTATAGAACAAGAGACCCAGTACTTC
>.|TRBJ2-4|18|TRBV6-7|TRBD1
CASSYSSTGARAKNIQYF
TGTGCCAGCAGTTACTCATCGACAGGGGCGCGGGCCAAAAACATTCAGTACTTC
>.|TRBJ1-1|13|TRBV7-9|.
CASSQSGYPEAFF
TGTGCCAGCAGCCAATCAGGATACCCTGAAGCTTTCTTT
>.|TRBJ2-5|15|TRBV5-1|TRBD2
CASSFLAGSAETQYF
TGCGCCAGCAGCTTTCTAGCGGGATCGGCGGAGACCCAGTACTTC
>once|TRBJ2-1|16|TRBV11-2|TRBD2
CASSVMTSGGYNEQFF
TGTGCCAGCAGCGTTATGACTAGCGGGGGGTACAATGAGCAGTTCTTC
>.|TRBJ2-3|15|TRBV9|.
CASSPGHASTDTQYF
TGTGCCAGCAGCCCCGGACATGCTAGCACAGATACGCAGTATTTT
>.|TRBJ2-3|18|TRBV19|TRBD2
CASSTPSGGPKSTDTQYF
TGTGCCAGTAGTACCCCTAGCGGGGGGCCAAAAAGCACAGATACGCAGTATTTT
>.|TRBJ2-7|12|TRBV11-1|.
CASSYLGGEQYF
TGTGCCAGCAGTTACTTAGGAGGCGAGCAGTACTTC